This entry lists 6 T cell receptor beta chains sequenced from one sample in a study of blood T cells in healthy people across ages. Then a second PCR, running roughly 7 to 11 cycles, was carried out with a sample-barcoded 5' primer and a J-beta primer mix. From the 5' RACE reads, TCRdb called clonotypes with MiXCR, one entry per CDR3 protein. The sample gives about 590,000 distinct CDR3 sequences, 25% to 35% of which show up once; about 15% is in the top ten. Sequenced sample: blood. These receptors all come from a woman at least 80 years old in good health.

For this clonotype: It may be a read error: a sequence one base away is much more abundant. The DNA for the CDR3 is TGCAGTGCTAGTATTTGGCAGGGGGAACAAGAGACCCAGTACTTC. Translation gives CSASIWQGEQETQYF. The chain uses TRBV20-1 and TRBJ2-5; 7 bases are a match to TRBD1. Looked up from germline, CDR1 is DFQATT and CDR2 is SNEGSKA (reference sequence). The CDR3 contains 15 residues. After removal of 3 bases from V and 2 bases from J, the junction contained 9 bases not matched to a gene.

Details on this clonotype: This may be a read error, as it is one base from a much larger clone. The CDR3 region is CASSSLTGACSPLHF. CDR3 DNA: TGTGCCAGCAGCTCGTTGACAGGGGCCTGTTCACCCCTCCACTTT. The rearrangement links TRBV7-6 to TRBJ1-6, with TRBD1 matching 8 bases. The CDR3 loop spans 15 amino acids. Germline values: CDR1 SGHVS, CDR2 FNYEAQ. V shed 4 bases and J 9 bases; nucleotides not matched to a gene: 8.

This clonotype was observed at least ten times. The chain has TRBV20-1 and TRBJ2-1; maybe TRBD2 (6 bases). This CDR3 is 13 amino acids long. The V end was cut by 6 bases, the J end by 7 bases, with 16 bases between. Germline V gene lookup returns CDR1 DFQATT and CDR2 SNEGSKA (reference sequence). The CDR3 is CSAPRGSSNEQFF. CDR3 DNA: TGCAGTGCCCCGCGGGGATCCTCTAATGAGCAGTTCTTC.

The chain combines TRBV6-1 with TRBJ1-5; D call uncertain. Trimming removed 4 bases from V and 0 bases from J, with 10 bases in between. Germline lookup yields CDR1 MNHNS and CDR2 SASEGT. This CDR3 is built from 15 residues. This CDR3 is CASSATTHSNQPQHF. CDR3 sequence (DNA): TGTGCCAGCAGTGCGACGACCCATAGCAATCAGCCCCAGCATTTT.

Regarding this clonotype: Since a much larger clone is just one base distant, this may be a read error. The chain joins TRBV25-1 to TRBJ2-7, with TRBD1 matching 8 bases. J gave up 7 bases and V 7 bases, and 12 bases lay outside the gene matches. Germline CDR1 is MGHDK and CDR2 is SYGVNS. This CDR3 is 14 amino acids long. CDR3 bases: TGTGCCAGCAAGAGGGGACAGGAGTACAATGAGCAGTACTTC. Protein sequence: CASKRGQEYNEQYF.

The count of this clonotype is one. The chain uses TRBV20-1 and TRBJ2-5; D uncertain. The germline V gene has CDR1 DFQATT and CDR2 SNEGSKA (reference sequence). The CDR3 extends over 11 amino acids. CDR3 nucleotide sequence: TGCACCGTGGGGTCCCAAGAGACCCAGTACTTC. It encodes CTVGSQETQYF.